This T cell receptor beta chain was sequenced for a study of T cells in Graves' hyperthyroidism and ophthalmopathy. Germline trimming cut 2 bases from V and 5 bases from J; bases unmatched to any gene: 10. CDR3 length: 16 residues. From germline, CDR1 is KGHDR and CDR2 SFDVKD. Uncontrolled infection, other autoimmune disease, pregnancy or lactation disqualified patients from enrolment. For this clonotype: Its antigen is unknown.

Whole-study results and caveats: A model built on 13 V-J features separated ophthalmopathy from stable hyperthyroidism. The model foresaw ophthalmopathy a median around 6.4 months prior to onset.

TCR beta CDR3 regions were amplified from RNA. TCR CDR3 regions were first amplified by RT-PCR with HTBI primers. One entry per CDR3 protein, called by TCRdb with MiXCR from the multiplex PCR reads. The repertoire holds some 600,000 distinct CDR3 sequences, approximately 44% seen once, with about 8.2% in the top ten. The V and J genes are TRBV24-1 and TRBJ2-7, with 8 bases that match TRBD2. Specimen: peripheral blood or thyroid tissue (not recorded which). The sequence was collected from a woman aged 18-29 years with Graves' hyperthyroidism. CDR3 sequence reads: CATSDSPGLDSNEQYF. CDR3 in DNA: TGTGCCACCAGTGATTCGCCGGGACTAGATTCGAACGAGCAGTACTTC.